A single sample is the source of the 30 T cell receptor beta chains below, sequenced in a study of T cell responses to AZD1222 COVID-19 vaccine. TCRdb keeps only in-frame clones here, not all; method: immunoSEQ multiplex PCR. The data contain about 120,000 clones, roughly 91% of them singletons. The material was peripheral blood, obtained on day 0 of AZD1222 vaccination. The origin of the receptors is an adult in good health.

The chain carries TRBV29-1 and TRBJ1-4, with D unresolved. CDR1 and CDR2 from the germline V gene are SQVTM and ANQGSEA. Trimming removed 4 bases from V and 6 bases from J, with 12 bases in between. The CDR3 has 13 residues. The CDR3: CSVVWPGDEKLFF. Written as DNA, the CDR3 is TGCAGCGTTGTATGGCCCGGGGATGAAAAACTGTTTTTT.

The rearrangement uses TRBV5-4 and TRBJ2-5; D remains unclear. Germline CDR1 reads SGHNT; CDR2 reads YYREEE (reference sequence). The CDR3 length is 16 residues. With 2 bases removed from V and 0 bases from J, the gap between germline ends came to 14 bases. The CDR3 DNA is TGTGCCAGCAGCTTAGGCAGCCCCTCGTACCAAGAGACCCAGTACTTC. This sequence encodes CASSLGSPSYQETQYF.

The chain uses TRBV28 and TRBJ2-7, with D maybe TRBD2 (5 bases). The V end was cut by 5 bases, the J end by 1 base, with 15 bases between. The CDR3 length is 15 residues. Germline V gives CDR1 MDHEN, CDR2 SYDVKM. The CDR3: CASSPPFSGSYEQYF. The CDR3 DNA sequence: TGTGCCAGCAGTCCTCCCTTCTCGGGATCCTACGAGCAGTACTTC.

This chain uses TRBV5-6 with TRBJ2-1; D unclear. Germline V gene data show CDR1 as SGHDT and CDR2 as YYEEEE. Trimming pared 0 bases from V and 0 bases from J, leaving 13 bases between. This CDR3 region has 17 residues. The chain's CDR3 is CASSLGVDGNSYNEQFF. CDR3 DNA: TGTGCCAGCAGCTTGGGGGTGGACGGAAACTCCTACAATGAGCAGTTCTTC.

The rearrangement joins TRBV27 to TRBJ1-4; tentatively, D is TRBD1 (5 bases). The CDR3 spans 14 residues. V was clipped by 3 bases and J by 10 bases, with 15 bases between them. Germline V gives CDR1 MNHEY, CDR2 SMNVEV (reference sequence). The CDR3, as DNA: TGTGCCAGCAGTTTGAGGACGGGGGTGGCAAAACTGTTTTTT. Its translation is CASSLRTGVAKLFF.

The CDR3 spells CASSPRGGHVTDTQYF. CDR3 nucleotide sequence: TGTGCCAGCAGCCCAAGAGGGGGCCACGTAACAGATACGCAGTATTTT. V is TRBV9 and J is TRBJ2-3, with TRBD1 identical over 7 bases. Per the germline V gene, CDR1 is SGDLS and CDR2 is YYNGEE. There are 16 residues in the CDR3. V dropped 4 bases and J dropped 3; count of bases not matched to a gene: 11.

The chain combines TRBV7-2 with TRBJ2-1; 11 bases fit TRBD2. Trimming removed 6 bases from V and 3 bases from J; junction bases left unmatched: 4. The CDR3 loop spans 15 amino acids. Germline V gene data show CDR1 as SGHTA and CDR2 as FQGNSA. CDR3 nucleotides: TGTGCCAGCAGTCAGACTAGCGGGGACTACAATGAGCAGTTCTTC. Residues: CASSQTSGDYNEQFF.

The V and J genes are TRBV23-1 and TRBJ2-1, with D possibly matching TRBD2 (7 bases). TRBV23-1 is labeled an ORF, and its function is uncertain. The CDR3 spans 16 residues. The V and J ends lost 7 bases and 5 bases respectively, with 21 bases between them. CDR3 protein: CASKWGGGSGNNEQFF. The DNA of the CDR3 is TGCGCCAGCAAATGGGGGGGCGGGAGCGGGAACAATGAGCAGTTCTTC.

This chain uses TRBV5-4 with TRBJ1-1, with D possibly matching TRBD1 (6 bases). V lost 4 bases and J lost 0, with 10 bases in between. From germline, CDR1 is SGHNT and CDR2 YYREEE (reference sequence). The CDR3 is 14 amino acids. CDR3 amino acids: CASSRDILNTEAFF. The CDR3 DNA reads as TGTGCCAGCAGCAGGGACATCTTGAACACTGAAGCTTTCTTT.

The chain joins TRBV6-5 to TRBJ1-1; D is unresolved. Germline CDR1 MNHEY, CDR2 SVGAGI. Trimming shortened V by 3 bases and J by 5 bases, and 13 bases separated the two germline ends. The CDR3 contains 14 residues. CDR3 nucleotides: TGTGCCAGCAGTTATAAAGGTCAAACTACTGAAGCTTTCTTT. Protein: CASSYKGQTTEAFF.

V and J are TRBV3-1 (or the pseudogene TRBV3-2) and TRBJ2-5, with D uncertain. CDR3 length: 15 amino acids. The V gene lost 0 bases and the J gene lost 4 bases, with 12 bases spanning the gap. The germline V gene encodes CDR1 LGHDT and CDR2 YNNKEL (reference sequence). CDR3 sequence reads: CASSQERWARETQYF. The CDR3 DNA reads TGTGCCAGCAGCCAAGAACGATGGGCCCGAGAGACCCAGTACTTC.

This clone was counted at least ten times. The chain recombines TRBV3-1 (or the pseudogene TRBV3-2) with TRBJ1-4; no clear D. Germline V lookup: CDR1 LGHDT, CDR2 YNNKEL (reference sequence). CDR3 length equals 15 residues. V was trimmed by 4 bases and J by 15 bases, leaving 24 bases between them. The CDR3: CASSPPVDGVTTMFF. Here the CDR3 DNA reads TGTGCCAGCAGCCCCCCCGTAGATGGTGTCACCACCATGTTTTTT.

The chain uses TRBV25-1 and TRBJ2-7; D unresolved. The V end lost 6 bases, the J end lost 6 bases, and 15 bases lay between the germline ends. CDR3 size: 13 residues. Germline V gene lookup returns CDR1 MGHDK and CDR2 SYGVNS. This CDR3 reads CASSAPYSSEQYF. The DNA of the CDR3 is TGTGCCAGCAGCGCCCCCTATAGTAGCGAGCAGTACTTC.

CDR3 in DNA: TGTGCCAGTAGTAATAACAGGGGGTTCGACACCGGGGAGCTGTTTTTT. Protein sequence: CASSNNRGFDTGELFF. V usage is TRBV19 and J usage is TRBJ2-2; 8 nucleotides line up with TRBD1. CDR1 is LNHDA and CDR2 is SQIVND in the germline V gene (reference sequence). CDR3 length: 16 amino acids. V trimming: 4 bases; J trimming: 3 bases; junction bases outside the gene matches: 7.

The chain couples TRBV3-1 (or the pseudogene TRBV3-2) to TRBJ1-6; D unresolved. The CDR3 contains 15 residues. Germline CDR1 reads LGHDT; CDR2 reads YNNKEL (reference sequence). V lost 2 bases and J 5 bases, leaving 10 bases between the germline ends. The CDR3 nucleotides are TGTGCCAGCAGCCAACTTCCGGGAGATAATTCACCCCTCCACTTT. Translation: CASSQLPGDNSPLHF.

This chain joins TRBV5-1 and TRBJ1-1; 7 nucleotides match TRBD1. The germline gives CDR1 SGHRS, CDR2 YFSETQ. CDR3 length equals 15 residues. With 4 bases clipped from V and 8 bases from J, the junction kept 14 bases outside the gene matches. The CDR3 bases are TGCGCCAGCAGCCTATCGACAGGGACAAGGGGAGAAGCTTTCTTT. It specifies CASSLSTGTRGEAFF.

This chain links TRBV7-6 with TRBJ1-4; D not resolved. Germline V gene data show CDR1 as SGHVS and CDR2 as FNYEAQ. V was pared by 1 base and J by 5 bases, with 17 bases between. The CDR3 totals 17 residues. CDR3 sequence reads: CASSLVRTPVRNEKLFF. In nucleotides, the CDR3 is TGTGCCAGCAGCTTAGTCCGGACCCCAGTCCGGAATGAAAAACTGTTTTTT.

This clone has a single count. V usage is TRBV19 and J usage is TRBJ1-5; 7 bases align to TRBD1. J was trimmed by 5 bases and V by 7 bases; bases with no gene match: 5. Per germline, CDR1 LNHDA and CDR2 SQIVND (reference sequence). CDR3 length equals 13 residues. The CDR3 here is CASTRQGDQPQHF. CDR3 sequence (DNA): TGTGCCAGTACCAGACAGGGTGATCAGCCCCAGCATTTT.

The chain employs TRBV30 and TRBJ1-1; D is uncertain. Trimming removed 0 bases at V and 2 bases at J, with 10 bases between. The germline gives CDR1 GTSNPN, CDR2 SVGIG (reference sequence). CDR3 size: 14 residues. The CDR3: CAWSVRGGNTEAFF. In nucleotides, the CDR3 is TGTGCCTGGAGTGTCAGAGGAGGTAACACTGAAGCTTTCTTT.

This sequence joins TRBV30 and TRBJ2-5; D is possibly TRBD1 or TRBD2 (5 bases each). This CDR3 is 14 amino acids long. Trimming took off 8 bases at V and 2 bases at J, with 18 bases between the two ends. CDR1 is GTSNPN, CDR2 SVGIG, per germline (reference sequence). The CDR3 DNA follows: TGTGCCGGAACTGGACGGGACGGGCAAGAGACCCAGTACTTC. Amino acids: CAGTGRDGQETQYF.

This clone appeared a single time. The gene calls are TRBV9 and TRBJ2-1; a possible D gene is TRBD2 (6 bases). The germline gives CDR1 SGDLS, CDR2 YYNGEE. The V and J ends lost 0 bases and 2 bases respectively, with 9 bases between them. This CDR3 comprises 15 residues. The CDR3 sequence is CASSVDGGTYNEQFF. CDR3 DNA: TGTGCCAGCAGCGTAGATGGGGGGACCTACAATGAGCAGTTCTTC.

The chain joins TRBV19 to TRBJ2-7, with unresolved D. V dropped 5 bases and J dropped 3 bases, with 11 bases sitting between them. The germline CDR1 and CDR2 sequences are LNHDA and SQIVND (reference sequence). This CDR3 region has 13 residues. The CDR3 reads CASSVQVLYEQYF. In DNA form, the CDR3 reads TGTGCCAGTAGTGTCCAGGTTCTCTACGAGCAGTACTTC.

The genes are TRBV19 and TRBJ1-3; 7 bases are a match to TRBD1. Germline trimming cut 9 bases from V and 0 bases from J; bases unmatched to any gene: 8. Per the germline V gene, CDR1 is LNHDA and CDR2 is SQIVND (reference sequence). The length of the CDR3 is 15 residues. The CDR3 nucleotides are TGTGCCAGCACTCCTGACAGGGACTCTGGAAACACCATATATTTT. This gives the protein CASTPDRDSGNTIYF.

This chain connects TRBV27 to TRBJ1-2, with TRBD1 matching 9 bases. Losses at the gene ends were 5 bases for V and 3 bases for J; bases not matched to a gene: 4. The germline gives CDR1 MNHEY, CDR2 SMNVEV (reference sequence). This CDR3 has 14 residues. The DNA of the CDR3 is TGTGCCAGCAGTCTCCGGACAGGGGACTATGGCTACACCTTC. It translates to CASSLRTGDYGYTF.

The chain links TRBV5-1 to TRBJ2-5; tentative D call: TRBD2 (5 bases). Germline lookup yields CDR1 SGHRS and CDR2 YFSETQ. Deletions cut 4 bases from V and 5 bases from J, with 18 bases between. This CDR3 has 15 residues. The CDR3 DNA reads as TGCGCCAGCAGCCCCCGAAGGGTGGGAGTGGAGACCCAGTACTTC. Its protein product is CASSPRRVGVETQYF.

CDR3 DNA sequence: TGTGCCAGCAGCTTGGACTTTGGGAACATTCAGTACTTC. Translation gives CASSLDFGNIQYF. The chain carries TRBV5-6 and TRBJ2-4; D gene ambiguous. Germline assignment: CDR1 SGHDT and CDR2 YYEEEE. V was clipped by 0 bases and J by 7 bases, with 8 bases between them. This CDR3 spans 13 amino acids.

The V call is TRBV7-6, the J call TRBJ2-5; D not certain. In germline, CDR1 is SGHVS, CDR2 FNYEAQ. V lost 2 bases and J lost 5, with 6 bases in between. This CDR3 is built from 12 residues. Written as DNA, the CDR3 is TGTGCCAGCAGCTTACCGATGGAGACCCAGTACTTC. Translation: CASSLPMETQYF.

V gene TRBV3-1 (or the pseudogene TRBV3-2) combines with J gene TRBJ2-5, with 9 bases identical to TRBD1. The germline V gene encodes CDR1 LGHDT and CDR2 YNNKEL (reference sequence). The CDR3 runs to 15 residues. V was pared by 4 bases and J by 3 bases, with 6 bases of the junction left unmatched. The CDR3 DNA reads as TGTGCCAGCAGCCGGGACAGGGCCCTAAAAGAGACCCAGTACTTC. This sequence encodes CASSRDRALKETQYF.

The chain combines TRBV5-1 with TRBJ2-6; D perhaps matches TRBD1 (6 bases). Germline CDR1 is SGHRS and CDR2 is YFSETQ. The CDR3 is made up of 18 amino acids. The V and J ends lost 3 bases and 0 bases respectively, with 16 bases between them. CDR3 sequence reads: CASSSFAGALSGANVLTF. The CDR3 region has the DNA TGCGCCAGCAGCTCGTTCGCAGGGGCCCTCTCTGGGGCCAACGTCCTGACTTTC.

The chain recombines TRBV7-2 with TRBJ1-2; a possible D gene is TRBD1 (6 bases). Germline CDR1 is SGHTA and CDR2 is FQGNSA. The CDR3 spans 14 residues. The ends were cut back, 5 bases at V and 7 bases at J, with 17 bases in the middle. CDR3 nucleotide sequence: TGTGCCAGCAGCACAGGAGGGGGGGCTGGTGGCTACACCTTC. Translated, it gives CASSTGGGAGGYTF.